A selection of T cell receptor beta chains follows, all from one sample in a study of T-cell reconstitution after alpha-beta-depleted transplantation in children. In TCRdb, the PCR reads were re-called with MiXCR into one record per CDR3 protein. The sample yields roughly 570,000 distinct CDR3 sequences, over 20% seen once. This specimen was PBMCs, taken before TCRalphabeta/CD19-depleted stem cell transplant. The receptors stem from a boy less than two years old with Wiskott-Aldrich syndrome, due to receive a stem cell transplant. CDR3s include the opening cysteine and the closing phenylalanine or tryptophan. The D gene is left open where the match is weak. Clone sizes are given selectively: once, few, many, or a class where the clone is expanded.

D gene: .
V gene: TRBV18
J gene: TRBJ1-5
clone size: few
CDR3 protein: CASSLGHRQPQHF
CDR3 DNA: TGTGCCAGCTCACTTGGGCATCGGCAGCCCCAGCATTTT

D gene: TRBD2
V gene: TRBV20-1
J gene: TRBJ2-7
clone size: .
CDR3 protein: CSAPVLAGAAYEQYF
CDR3 DNA: TGCAGTGCCCCAGTACTAGCGGGTGCCGCCTACGAGCAGTACTTC

D gene: .
V gene: TRBV5-1
J gene: TRBJ2-4
clone size: few
CDR3 protein: CASSDPRTANIQYF
CDR3 DNA: TGCGCCAGCAGCGATCCCAGGACGGCTAACATTCAGTACTTC

D gene: .
V gene: TRBV30
J gene: TRBJ1-5
clone size: .
CDR3 protein: CAWSGTSNQPQHF
CDR3 DNA: TGTGCCTGGAGTGGGACTAGCAATCAGCCCCAGCATTTT

D gene: .
V gene: TRBV5-1
J gene: TRBJ2-2
clone size: few
CDR3 protein: CASSPGLTGELFF
CDR3 DNA: TGCGCCAGCAGCCCCGGACTTACCGGGGAGCTGTTTTTT

D gene: TRBD2
V gene: TRBV12-5
J gene: TRBJ2-7
clone size: .
CDR3 protein: CASGLVLPHGLAGGNYEQYF
CDR3 DNA: TGTGCTAGTGGTTTGGTACTTCCCCACGGACTAGCGGGAGGGAACTACGAGCAGTACTTC

D gene: .
V gene: TRBV29-1
J gene: TRBJ2-1
clone size: .
CDR3 protein: CSVGGGLFNEQFF
CDR3 DNA: TGCAGCGTTGGCGGGGGCTTATTCAATGAGCAGTTCTTC

D gene: TRBD1
V gene: TRBV7-3
J gene: TRBJ2-5
clone size: .
CDR3 protein: CASTLSGGAETQYF
CDR3 DNA: TGTGCCAGCACCTTGTCAGGGGGCGCGGAGACCCAGTACTTC

D gene: .
V gene: TRBV7-3
J gene: TRBJ2-3
clone size: .
CDR3 protein: CASSPGGSLTDTQYF
CDR3 DNA: TGTGCCAGCAGCCCAGGCGGGTCCCTAACAGATACGCAGTATTTT

D gene: .
V gene: TRBV5-1
J gene: TRBJ1-5
clone size: .
CDR3 protein: CASSLVPGNQPQHF
CDR3 DNA: TGCGCCAGCAGCTTGGTTCCGGGTAATCAGCCCCAGCATTTT

D gene: TRBD2
V gene: TRBV4-1
J gene: TRBJ2-1
clone size: few
CDR3 protein: CASSQDLAGAYNEQFF
CDR3 DNA: TGCGCCAGCAGCCAAGATCTAGCGGGAGCCTACAATGAGCAGTTCTTC

D gene: TRBD1
V gene: TRBV9
J gene: TRBJ2-5
clone size: few
CDR3 protein: CASSVQGALETQYF
CDR3 DNA: TGTGCCAGCAGCGTACAGGGGGCGCTTGAGACCCAGTACTTC

D gene: .
V gene: TRBV12-3/TRBV12-4
J gene: TRBJ2-7
clone size: few
CDR3 protein: CATRKGGYEQYF
CDR3 DNA: TGTGCAACCCGAAAGGGGGGCTACGAGCAGTACTTC

D gene: .
V gene: TRBV6-1
J gene: TRBJ1-2
clone size: .
CDR3 protein: CASKGAGSNYGYTF
CDR3 DNA: TGTGCCAGCAAAGGTGCCGGTTCTAACTATGGCTACACCTTC

D gene: .
V gene: TRBV28
J gene: TRBJ1-6
clone size: few
CDR3 protein: CASSISRNSPLHF
CDR3 DNA: TGTGCCAGCAGCATTTCACGTAATTCACCCCTCCACTTT

D gene: .
V gene: TRBV20-1
J gene: TRBJ2-1
clone size: few
CDR3 protein: CSARAGLQVFNEQFF
CDR3 DNA: TGCAGTGCTAGGGCTGGACTACAGGTCTTTAATGAGCAGTTCTTC

D gene: .
V gene: TRBV6-1
J gene: TRBJ2-6
clone size: .
CDR3 protein: CASSELHISRSGANVLTF
CDR3 DNA: TGTGCCAGCAGTGAATTGCATATCAGTCGCTCTGGGGCCAACGTCCTGACTTTC

D gene: .
V gene: TRBV20-1
J gene: TRBJ1-2
clone size: few
CDR3 protein: CSARGLTGYTF
CDR3 DNA: TGCAGTGCTAGAGGCCTAACTGGCTACACCTTC

D gene: .
V gene: TRBV4-1
J gene: TRBJ1-2
clone size: .
CDR3 protein: CASSQMTRLNTYGYTF
CDR3 DNA: TGCGCCAGCAGCCAAATGACACGGCTAAATACCTATGGCTACACCTTC

D gene: TRBD1
V gene: TRBV19
J gene: TRBJ1-1
clone size: .
CDR3 protein: CASTLGQGRNLRPEAFF
CDR3 DNA: TGTGCCAGTACCTTAGGACAGGGGCGAAATCTACGCCCTGAAGCTTTCTTT

D gene: TRBD1
V gene: TRBV5-1
J gene: TRBJ1-1
clone size: .
CDR3 protein: CASSLYPGGEAFF
CDR3 DNA: TGCGCCAGCAGCTTGTATCCAGGGGGGGAAGCTTTCTTT

D gene: TRBD1
V gene: TRBV5-5
J gene: TRBJ2-1
clone size: .
CDR3 protein: CASSFRDRSYNEQFF
CDR3 DNA: TGTGCCAGCAGCTTCCGGGACAGGTCCTACAATGAGCAGTTCTTC

D gene: .
V gene: TRBV5-1
J gene: TRBJ2-2
clone size: few
CDR3 protein: CASTRGPSTGELFF
CDR3 DNA: TGCGCCAGCACACGGGGACCCAGCACCGGGGAGCTGTTTTTT

D gene: TRBD1
V gene: TRBV20-1
J gene: TRBJ2-3
clone size: .
CDR3 protein: CSAADRGQDTQYF
CDR3 DNA: TGCAGTGCTGCCGACAGGGGGCAAGATACGCAGTATTTT

D gene: .
V gene: TRBV20-1
J gene: TRBJ1-6
clone size: few
CDR3 protein: CSAPRMGLALHF
CDR3 DNA: TGCAGTGCTCCCCGGATGGGTTTAGCCCTCCACTTT

D gene: TRBD1
V gene: TRBV10-3
J gene: TRBJ1-1
clone size: .
CDR3 protein: CAIGMVQGSPNTEAFF
CDR3 DNA: TGTGCCATCGGGATGGTACAGGGGTCCCCTAACACTGAAGCTTTCTTT

D gene: TRBD1
V gene: TRBV12-3/TRBV12-4
J gene: TRBJ2-1
clone size: .
CDR3 protein: CASSFSGTGAVEQFF
CDR3 DNA: TGTGCCAGCAGTTTTAGTGGGACAGGGGCGGTTGAGCAGTTCTTC

D gene: TRBD2
V gene: TRBV3-1
J gene: TRBJ2-1
clone size: .
CDR3 protein: CASSQSGRTYNEQFF
CDR3 DNA: TGTGCCAGCAGCCAAAGCGGGAGGACCTACAATGAGCAGTTCTTC

D gene: .
V gene: TRBV20-1
J gene: TRBJ1-4
clone size: few
CDR3 protein: CSAPVGATNEKLFF
CDR3 DNA: TGCAGTGCCCCCGTGGGGGCAACTAATGAAAAACTGTTTTTT

D gene: TRBD1
V gene: TRBV7-9
J gene: TRBJ2-2
clone size: once
CDR3 protein: CASSAGTGLTGELFF
CDR3 DNA: TGTGCCAGCAGCGCCGGGACAGGACTCACCGGGGAGCTGTTTTTT

D gene: TRBD1
V gene: TRBV12-3/TRBV12-4
J gene: TRBJ2-2
clone size: .
CDR3 protein: CASSPGTGSSGELFF
CDR3 DNA: TGTGCCAGCAGTCCCGGGACAGGGTCGTCCGGGGAGCTGTTTTTT

D gene: .
V gene: TRBV25-1
J gene: TRBJ2-1
clone size: .
CDR3 protein: CASSELHGSRNEQFF
CDR3 DNA: TGTGCCAGCAGTGAACTCCACGGGAGCCGCAATGAGCAGTTCTTC

D gene: TRBD2
V gene: TRBV24-1
J gene: TRBJ2-1
clone size: .
CDR3 protein: CATSLSGKGYNEQFF
CDR3 DNA: TGTGCCACCAGTCTTAGCGGGAAGGGTTACAATGAGCAGTTCTTC

D gene: .
V gene: TRBV5-1
J gene: TRBJ2-6
clone size: few
CDR3 protein: CASRFVSGANVLTF
CDR3 DNA: TGCGCCAGCAGATTCGTCTCTGGGGCCAACGTCCTGACTTTC

D gene: TRBD1
V gene: TRBV29-1
J gene: TRBJ2-7
clone size: few
CDR3 protein: CSVVIQGAHEQYF
CDR3 DNA: TGCAGCGTCGTCATACAGGGGGCCCACGAGCAGTACTTC